This entry lists 5 T cell receptor beta chains sequenced from one sample in a study of response to subunit inactivated influenza vaccine (dated 2018 in TCRdb). Receptor amplification or capture employed RT-PCR. The instrument was an Illumina HiSeq 2500. Using fastp trimming at Q25 and MiXCR clonotype assembly, TCRdb reanalyzed the public sequencing data and kept in-frame beta chains. Rows are unified per CDR3 protein, each entry keeping the most common DNA and genes. The sample has approximately 490,000 distinct CDR3 sequences on record, roughly 7.6% of them singletons. The ten top clones hold around 12% of the sample. The sequencing used PBMCs from blood, collected around 2 years after vaccination. All receptors derive from a man between 50 and 69 years old who received an inactivated influenza vaccine. Donor details come from another sample of the same person, matched by shared clones.

The CDR3: CASSAGGQNTEAFF. The CDR3 bases are TGTGCCAGCAGCGCAGGGGGTCAGAACACTGAAGCTTTCTTT. V usage is TRBV9 and J usage is TRBJ1-1, with 7 nucleotides matching TRBD1. Germline trimming cut 3 bases from V and 1 base from J; bases unmatched to any gene: 3. CDR3 size: 14 residues. In germline, CDR1 is SGDLS, CDR2 YYNGEE.

This clonotype was detected a few times. The J gene is TRBJ2-6, the V gene TRBV14; maybe TRBD1 (5 bases). The CDR3 contains 17 residues. Germline CDR1 SGHDN, CDR2 FVKESK. V was cut by 4 bases and J by 5 bases, with 18 bases left in between. The CDR3 reads CASSPYNRGPWANVLTF. CDR3 nucleotides: TGTGCCAGCAGCCCCTATAATAGGGGTCCTTGGGCCAACGTCCTGACTTTC. Looking up the rest from reference TRBV14 and TRBJ2-6 gives the full variable domain: EAGVTQFPSHSVIEKGQTVTLRCDPISGHDNLYWYRRVMGKEIKFLLHFVKESKQDESGMPNNRFLAERTGGTYSTLKVQPAELEDSGVYFCASSPYNRGPWANVLTFGAGSRLTVL.

There are a few counts of this clonotype. The CDR3 DNA follows: TGTGCCAGCAGCGTCGGGACTAGCGGAACCACCGGGGAGCTGTTTTTT. Amino acids: CASSVGTSGTTGELFF. The V and J genes are TRBV13 and TRBJ2-2; TRBD2 matches at 11 bases. Germline V gene sequence: CDR1 PRHDT, CDR2 FYEKMQ (reference sequence). Losses at the gene ends were 5 bases for V and 4 bases for J; bases not matched to a gene: 6. CDR3 length: 16 residues. Full variable domain (missing parts from reference TRBV13 and TRBJ2-2): AAGVIQSPRHLIKEKRETATLKCYPIPRHDTVYWYQQGPGQDPQFLISFYEKMQSDKGSIPDRFSAQQFSDYHSELNMSSLELGDSALYFCASSVGTSGTTGELFFGEGSRLTVL.

This clonotype was recorded a few times. V usage is TRBV29-1 and J usage is TRBJ2-7; D might be TRBD1 (5 bases). V gave up 6 bases and J gave up 2 bases, with 14 bases separating them. Germline CDR1 reads SQVTM; CDR2 reads ANQGSEA. This CDR3 contains 13 residues. CDR3 loop: CSVMTVLTYEQYF. The CDR3 coding sequence is TGCAGCGTGATGACAGTGTTGACCTACGAGCAGTACTTC.

The chain joins TRBV19 to TRBJ2-2; 7 bases match TRBD1. After removal of 6 bases from V and 6 bases from J, the junction contained 7 bases not matched to a gene. The CDR3 is 14 residues long. CDR1 is LNHDA, CDR2 SQIVND, per germline (reference sequence). For the CDR3, the DNA is TGTGCCAGTAGACCGGACAGGATTCCCGGGGAGCTGTTTTTT. Translation gives CASRPDRIPGELFF.